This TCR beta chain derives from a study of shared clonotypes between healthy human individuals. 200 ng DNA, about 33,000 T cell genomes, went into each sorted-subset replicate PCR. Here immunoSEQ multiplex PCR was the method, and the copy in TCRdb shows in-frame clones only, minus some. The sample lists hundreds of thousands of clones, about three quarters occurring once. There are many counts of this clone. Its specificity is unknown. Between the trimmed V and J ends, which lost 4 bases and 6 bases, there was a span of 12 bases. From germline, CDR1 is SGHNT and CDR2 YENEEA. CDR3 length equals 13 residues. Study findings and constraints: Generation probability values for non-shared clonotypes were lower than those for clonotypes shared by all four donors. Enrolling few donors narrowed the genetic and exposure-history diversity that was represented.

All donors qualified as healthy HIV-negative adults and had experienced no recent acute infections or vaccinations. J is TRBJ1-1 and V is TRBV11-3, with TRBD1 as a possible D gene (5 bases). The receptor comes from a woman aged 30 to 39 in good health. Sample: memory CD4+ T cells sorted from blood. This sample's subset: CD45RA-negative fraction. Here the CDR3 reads CASSSFSGAEAFF. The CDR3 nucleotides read TGTGCCAGCAGCTCATTTTCGGGGGCTGAAGCTTTCTTT.